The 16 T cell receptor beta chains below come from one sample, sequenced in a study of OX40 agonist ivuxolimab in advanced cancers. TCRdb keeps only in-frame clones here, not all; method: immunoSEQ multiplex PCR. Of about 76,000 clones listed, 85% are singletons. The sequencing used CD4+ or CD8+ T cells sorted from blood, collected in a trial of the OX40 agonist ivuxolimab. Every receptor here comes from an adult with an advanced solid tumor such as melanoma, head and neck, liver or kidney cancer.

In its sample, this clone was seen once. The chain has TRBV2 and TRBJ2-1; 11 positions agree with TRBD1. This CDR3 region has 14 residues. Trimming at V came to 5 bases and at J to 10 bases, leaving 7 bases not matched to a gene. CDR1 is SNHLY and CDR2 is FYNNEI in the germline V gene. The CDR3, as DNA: TGTGCCAGCAGTCCCCTCCGGGACAGGGGGGAGCAGTTCTTC. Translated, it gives CASSPLRDRGEQFF.

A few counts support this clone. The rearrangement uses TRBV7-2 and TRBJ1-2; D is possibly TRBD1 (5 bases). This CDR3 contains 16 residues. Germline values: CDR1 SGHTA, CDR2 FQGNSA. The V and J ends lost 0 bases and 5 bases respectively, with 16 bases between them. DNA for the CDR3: TGTGCCAGCAGCTTAGCCGGGGGGTCCGCGGGGTATGGCTACACCTTC. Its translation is CASSLAGGSAGYGYTF.

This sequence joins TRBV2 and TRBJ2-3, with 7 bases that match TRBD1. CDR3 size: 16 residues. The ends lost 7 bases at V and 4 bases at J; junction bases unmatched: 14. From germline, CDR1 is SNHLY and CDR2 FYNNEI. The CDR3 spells CASTARARQGADTQYF. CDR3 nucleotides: TGTGCCAGCACCGCCCGAGCAAGACAGGGCGCAGATACGCAGTATTTT.

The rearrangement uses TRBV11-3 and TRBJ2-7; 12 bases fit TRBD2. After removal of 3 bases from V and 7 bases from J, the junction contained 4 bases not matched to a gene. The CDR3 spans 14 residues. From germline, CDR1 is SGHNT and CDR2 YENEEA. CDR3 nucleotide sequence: TGTGCCAGCAGCTTGACTAGCGGGAGAGCGGAGCAGTACTTC. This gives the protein CASSLTSGRAEQYF.

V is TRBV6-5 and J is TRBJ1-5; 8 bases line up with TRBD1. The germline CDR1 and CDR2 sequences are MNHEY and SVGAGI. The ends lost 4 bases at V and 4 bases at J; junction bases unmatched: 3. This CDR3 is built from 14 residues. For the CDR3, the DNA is TGTGCCAGCAGTTTACAGGGGGAAAATCAGCCCCAGCATTTT. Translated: CASSLQGENQPQHF.

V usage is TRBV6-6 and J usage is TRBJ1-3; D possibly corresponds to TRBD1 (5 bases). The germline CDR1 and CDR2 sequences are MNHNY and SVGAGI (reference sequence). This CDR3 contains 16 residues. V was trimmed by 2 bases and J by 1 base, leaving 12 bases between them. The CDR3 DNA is TGTGCCAGCAGTTACGGGACTGCCTCGTCTGGAAACACCATATATTTT. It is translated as CASSYGTASSGNTIYF.

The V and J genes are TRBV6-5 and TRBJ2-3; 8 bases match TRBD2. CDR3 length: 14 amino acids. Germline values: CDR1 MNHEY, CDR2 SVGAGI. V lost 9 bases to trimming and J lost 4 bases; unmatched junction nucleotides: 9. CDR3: CASTGTRSSDTQYF. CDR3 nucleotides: TGTGCCAGTACAGGGACTAGGTCGTCAGATACGCAGTATTTT.

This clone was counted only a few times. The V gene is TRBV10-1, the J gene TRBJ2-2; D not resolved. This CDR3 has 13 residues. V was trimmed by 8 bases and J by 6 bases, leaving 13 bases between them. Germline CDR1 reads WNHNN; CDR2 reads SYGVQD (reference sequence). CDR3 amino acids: CASAEQISGELFF. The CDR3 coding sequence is TGCGCCAGCGCAGAGCAGATCTCCGGGGAGCTGTTTTTT.

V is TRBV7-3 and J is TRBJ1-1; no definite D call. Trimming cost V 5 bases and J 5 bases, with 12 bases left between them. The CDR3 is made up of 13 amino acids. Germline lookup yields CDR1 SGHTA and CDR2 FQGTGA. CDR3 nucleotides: TGTGCCAGCAGCCCGCTCGCGGGGACTGAAGCTTTCTTT. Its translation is CASSPLAGTEAFF.

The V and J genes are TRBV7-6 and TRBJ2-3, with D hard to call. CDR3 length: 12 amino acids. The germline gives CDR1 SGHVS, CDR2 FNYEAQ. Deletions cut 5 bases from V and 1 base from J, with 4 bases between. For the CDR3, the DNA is TGTGCCAGCAGCCCCGGCACAGATACGCAGTATTTT. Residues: CASSPGTDTQYF. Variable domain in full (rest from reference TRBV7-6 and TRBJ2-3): GAGVSQSPRYKVTKRGQDVALRCDPISGHVSLYWYRQALGQGPEFLTYFNYEAQQDKSGLPNDRFSAERPEGSISTLTIQRTEQRDSAMYRCASSPGTDTQYFGPGTRLTVL.

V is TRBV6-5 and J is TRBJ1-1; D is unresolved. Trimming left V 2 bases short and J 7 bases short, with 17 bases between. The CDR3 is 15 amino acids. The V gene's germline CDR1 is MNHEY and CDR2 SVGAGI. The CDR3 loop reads CASSYPGLRVLEAFF. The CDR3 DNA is TGTGCCAGCAGTTACCCTGGTTTGAGGGTTCTTGAAGCTTTCTTT.

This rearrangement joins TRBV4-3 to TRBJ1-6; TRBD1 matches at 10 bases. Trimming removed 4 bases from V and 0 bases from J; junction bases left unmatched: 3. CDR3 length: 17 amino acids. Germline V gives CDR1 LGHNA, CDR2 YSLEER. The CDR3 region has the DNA TGCGCCAGCAGCCGGAGGACAGGGGGCTCCTATAATTCACCCCTCCACTTT. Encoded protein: CASSRRTGGSYNSPLHF.

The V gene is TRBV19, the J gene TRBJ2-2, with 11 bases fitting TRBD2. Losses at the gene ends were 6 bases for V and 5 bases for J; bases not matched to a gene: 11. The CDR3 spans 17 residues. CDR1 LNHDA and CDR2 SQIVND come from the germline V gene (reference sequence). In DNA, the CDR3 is TGTGCCAGTAGCTTTATAGCGGGAGGGCCGGGAACCGGGGAGCTGTTTTTT. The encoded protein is CASSFIAGGPGTGELFF.

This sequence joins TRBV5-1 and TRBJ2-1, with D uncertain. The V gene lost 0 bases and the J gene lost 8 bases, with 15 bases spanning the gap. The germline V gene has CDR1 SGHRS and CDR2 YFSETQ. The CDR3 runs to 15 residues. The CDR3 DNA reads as TGCGCCAGCAGCTTGGAAACACCCCAGGTTGATGAGCAGTTCTTC. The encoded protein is CASSLETPQVDEQFF.

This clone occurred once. This CDR3 reads CASSQDGTGVLGGYTF. The DNA of the CDR3 is TGCGCCAGCAGCCAAGATGGAACAGGTGTACTGGGAGGCTACACCTTC. The V and J genes are TRBV4-3 and TRBJ1-2, with TRBD1 as a possible D gene (5 bases). The V gene's germline CDR1 is LGHNA and CDR2 YSLEER. Between the trimmed V and J ends, which lost 0 bases and 8 bases, there was a span of 19 bases. The CDR3 totals 16 residues.

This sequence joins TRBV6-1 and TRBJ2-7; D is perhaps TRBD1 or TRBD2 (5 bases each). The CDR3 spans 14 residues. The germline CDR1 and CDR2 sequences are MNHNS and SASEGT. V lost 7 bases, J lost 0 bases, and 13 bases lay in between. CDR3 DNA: TGTGCCAGCAAGAGGGGTGGGCACTCCTACGAGCAGTACTTC. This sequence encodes CASKRGGHSYEQYF.